The rows below give T cell receptor beta chains drawn from one sample of a study of T cell repertoires in cytomegalovirus infection. TCRdb passed the reads through MiXCR, listing each CDR3 protein once. This sample has about 900,000 distinct CDR3 sequences, with around 30% found just once. These receptors' antigens are unknown. Sequencing was performed on cultured CD8+ T cells from PBMCs, taken from culture after CMV antigen stimulation. The receptors stem from a human donor in good health (CMV status not recorded). Some clones in this sample may be carry-over from other donors' samples. Each CDR3 is given with its conserved first and last residue. D genes are given only for firm matches. Rows may omit the clone size; those that give it use once, few, many or a size class.

few,TRBD2,TRBJ2-2,TRBV12-3/TRBV12-4,CASSLELAGSTGELFF,TGTGCCAGCAGCCTGGAACTAGCGGGGTCGACCGGGGAGCTGTTTTTT
many,TRBD1,TRBJ1-1,TRBV9,CASSSKPTGTNTEAFF,TGTGCCAGCAGCTCAAAACCGACAGGGACGAACACTGAAGCTTTCTTT
-,-,TRBJ1-1,TRBV7-9,CASSSTPGSSEAFF,TGTGCCAGCAGCTCAACCCCGGGATCTTCTGAAGCTTTCTTT
few,TRBD1,TRBJ2-7,TRBV6-6,CASSYYREPGQGVQSYEQYF,TGTGCCAGCAGTTACTATCGAGAACCGGGACAGGGGGTCCAATCCTACGAGCAGTACTTC
-,-,TRBJ1-2,TRBV12-3/TRBV12-4,CASSSLWAGDYGYTF,TGTGCCAGCAGTTCCCTATGGGCAGGGGACTATGGCTACACCTTC
-,TRBD2,TRBJ2-2,TRBV6-2/TRBV6-3,CASSFGEGIGELFF,TGTGCCAGCTCCTTCGGGGAGGGTATCGGGGAGCTGTTTTTT
-,TRBD2,TRBJ2-1,TRBV9,CASSGPGGPNNEQFF,TGTGCCAGCAGCGGGCCGGGAGGGCCAAACAATGAGCAGTTCTTC
-,-,TRBJ1-3,TRBV2,CASSEAGTGSGNTIYF,TGTGCCAGCAGTGAAGCGGGGACCGGCTCTGGAAACACCATATATTTT
-,-,TRBJ1-1,TRBV7-8,CASSLVSVGANTEAFF,TGTGCCAGCAGCTTAGTTTCAGTTGGGGCGAACACTGAAGCTTTCTTT
-,-,TRBJ1-5,TRBV19,CASSNSGDQPQHF,TGTGCCAGTAGTAATTCCGGGGATCAGCCCCAGCATTTT
many,-,TRBJ1-2,TRBV7-9,CASSLVSPGYGYTF,TGTGCCAGCAGCTTAGTATCCCCAGGCTATGGCTACACCTTC
-,-,TRBJ1-4,TRBV6-6,CASSYWGGANEKLFF,TGTGCCAGCAGTTACTGGGGGGGTGCTAATGAAAAACTGTTTTTT
few,-,TRBJ2-7,TRBV2,CASSATGSSSYEQYF,TGTGCCAGCAGCGCGACAGGCTCCAGCTCCTACGAGCAGTACTTC
few,TRBD1,TRBJ1-4,TRBV6-5,CASRTGTASEKLFF,TGTGCCAGCAGAACCGGGACAGCGTCGGAAAAACTGTTTTTT
-,-,TRBJ1-6,TRBV6-6,CASKRTVYNSPLHF,TGTGCCAGCAAAAGGACGGTCTATAATTCACCCCTCCACTTT
-,TRBD1,TRBJ1-5,TRBV4-3,CASSQDTGGTQPQHF,TGCGCCAGCAGCCAAGATACAGGGGGGACTCAGCCCCAGCATTTT
many,-,TRBJ2-5,TRBV12-3/TRBV12-4,CASSGLIETQYF,TGTGCCAGCAGTGGCTTGATCGAGACCCAGTACTTC
few,-,TRBJ1-5,TRBV19,CASHQGNQPQHF,TGTGCCAGTCACCAGGGGAATCAGCCCCAGCATTTT
-,-,TRBJ1-2,TRBV19,CASSITTGPYGYTF,TGTGCCAGTAGTATCACTACAGGACCCTATGGCTACACCTTC
-,-,TRBJ1-1,TRBV12-3/TRBV12-4,CASSFGQAFTEAFF,TGTGCCAGCAGTTTCGGGCAGGCTTTCACTGAAGCTTTCTTT
few,-,TRBJ2-3,TRBV6-1,CASRWGTDTQYF,TGTGCCAGCCGGTGGGGGACAGATACGCAGTATTTT
-,-,TRBJ2-2,TRBV4-3,CASSQDRIGELFF,TGCGCCAGCAGCCAAGATCGAATAGGGGAGCTGTTTTTT
few,-,TRBJ2-7,TRBV5-6,CASSLAYDKDYEQYF,TGTGCCAGCAGCTTGGCGTACGACAAAGACTACGAGCAGTACTTC
few,-,TRBJ2-7,TRBV4-1,CASSQVELHEQYF,TGCGCCAGCAGCCAAGTAGAACTGCACGAGCAGTACTTC
-,-,TRBJ1-5,TRBV15,CATSRVRSQPQHF,TGTGCCACCAGCAGAGTTCGAAGTCAGCCCCAGCATTTT